The 10 T cell receptor beta chains reported below all come from one sample, sequenced in a study of cytomegalovirus exposure and HLA in healthy donors. Assay used: immunoSEQ multiplex PCR; TCRdb lists only in-frame clones, some missing. The table includes 250,000 or so clones, more than 75% detected once. The source material was PBMCs. These receptors were collected from a young man in good health and CMV-seropositive.

The chain has TRBV6-5 and TRBJ2-3, with 7 bases identical to TRBD1. With V trimmed by 5 bases and J by 0 bases, 5 bases remained unmatched. The germline V gene encodes CDR1 MNHEY and CDR2 SVGAGI. The CDR3 length is 15 residues. CDR3 in amino acids: CASSPGTESTDTQYF. The CDR3 DNA reads TGTGCCAGCAGTCCCGGGACAGAAAGCACAGATACGCAGTATTTT.

The genes are TRBV9 and TRBJ2-7; 7 bases fit TRBD2. Looked up from germline, CDR1 is SGDLS and CDR2 is YYNGEE. The ends lost 1 base at V and 4 bases at J; junction bases unmatched: 5. The CDR3 contains 14 residues. DNA of the CDR3: TGTGCCAGCAGCGTACTAGCGGTAGCTTACGAGCAGTACTTC. Translation gives CASSVLAVAYEQYF.

The rearrangement joins TRBV2 to TRBJ1-4; D remains unclear. CDR3 size: 14 residues. Germline CDR1 reads SNHLY; CDR2 reads FYNNEI. The V and J ends lost 4 bases and 8 bases respectively, with 14 bases between them. The CDR3 region is CASSVTDRKEKLFF. Here the CDR3 DNA reads TGTGCCAGCAGTGTAACGGATCGAAAAGAAAAACTGTTTTTT.

The gene calls are TRBV11-2 and TRBJ2-1; no firm D call. The germline V and J ends were trimmed by 1 base and 7 bases, with 8 bases remaining between them. This CDR3 has 13 amino acids. Germline CDR1 reads SGHAT; CDR2 reads FQNNGV. The CDR3 DNA follows: TGTGCCAGCAGCTTAGGGACGTTGAATGAGCAGTTCTTC. It specifies CASSLGTLNEQFF.

The rearrangement uses TRBV4-3 and TRBJ1-2; perhaps TRBD1 as D (6 bases). The CDR3 is made up of 14 amino acids. Trimming removed 0 bases at V and 8 bases at J, with 13 bases between. Germline V CDR1 and CDR2: LGHNA, YSLEER. Written as DNA, the CDR3 is TGCGCCAGCAGCCAAGATCTTGGGGGGCGAGGCTACACCTTC. This encodes CASSQDLGGRGYTF.

The rearrangement uses TRBV25-1 and TRBJ2-7; the D gene is possibly TRBD1 (5 bases). There are 12 residues in the CDR3. Between the trimmed V and J ends, which lost 6 bases and 4 bases, there was a span of 10 bases. Germline values: CDR1 MGHDK, CDR2 SYGVNS. In nucleotides, the CDR3 is TGTGCCAGCAGCCAAACAGGTTACGAGCAGTACTTC. Amino acid sequence: CASSQTGYEQYF.

This chain connects TRBV10-3 to TRBJ1-2; 9 bases match TRBD1. J was trimmed by 0 bases and V by 9 bases; bases with no gene match: 8. The CDR3 contains 15 residues. Looked up from germline, CDR1 is ENHRY and CDR2 is SYGVKD. DNA for the CDR3: TGTGCCATAAGGACAGGGGAGATGGCTAACTATGGCTACACCTTC. The encoded protein is CAIRTGEMANYGYTF.

The chain joins TRBV9 to TRBJ1-2; D ambiguous. Germline assignment: CDR1 SGDLS and CDR2 YYNGEE. Trimming stripped 0 bases from V and 3 bases from J, with 12 bases between. The CDR3 covers 15 residues. CDR3 nucleotide sequence: TGTGCCAGCAGCGTAGCCGCCCAGACGCACTATGGCTACACCTTC. It yields the protein CASSVAAQTHYGYTF. The whole variable domain, filled in from reference TRBV9 and TRBJ1-2, reads DSGVTQTPKHLITATGQRVTLRCSPRSGDLSVYWYQQSLDQGLQFLIQYYNGEERAKGNILERFSAQQFPDLHSELNLSSLELGDSALYFCASSVAAQTHYGYTFGSGTRLTVV.

The chain has TRBV18 and TRBJ1-1; D not resolved. Trimming shortened V by 3 bases and J by 3 bases, and 11 bases separated the two germline ends. CDR1 KGHSH and CDR2 LQKENI come from the germline V gene. The CDR3 length is 14 residues. Here the CDR3 reads CASSPMRDYTEAFF. The CDR3 DNA is TGTGCCAGCTCACCGATGAGGGATTACACTGAAGCTTTCTTT.

This chain links TRBV5-1 with TRBJ1-5; TRBD1 might be the D (6 bases). Trimming removed 4 bases from V and 3 bases from J, with 17 bases in between. Germline CDR1 reads SGHRS; CDR2 reads YFSETQ. This CDR3 has 16 amino acids. The CDR3 is CASSPVPRDINQPQHF. In DNA form, the CDR3 reads TGCGCCAGCAGCCCGGTCCCCCGGGACATCAATCAGCCCCAGCATTTT. The full variable domain, in which reference TRBV5-1 and TRBJ1-5 provide the parts outside the CDR3, is KAGVTQTPRYLIKTRGQQVTLSCSPISGHRSVSWYQQTPGQGLQFLFEYFSETQRNKGNFPGRFSGRQFSNSRSEMNVSTLELGDSALYLCASSPVPRDINQPQHFGDGTRLSIL.